Listed below are T cell receptor beta chains from one sample, sequenced in a study of control samples from healthy donors and cancer patients. Assay used: immunoSEQ multiplex PCR; TCRdb lists only in-frame clones, some missing. Of 250,000 to 300,000 clones listed, more than 65% are singletons. Sequencing was done on a sample of PBMCs. The receptors were gathered from a woman aged 55-70 years with lung cancer. CDR3s include the opening cysteine and the closing phenylalanine or tryptophan. Fields, in order: V gene, J gene, clone size, D gene, CDR3 DNA, CDR3 protein. The D gene is left open where the match is weak. Expanded clones are given a class, and other clones once, few, many or no size at all.

V: TRBV7-2; J: TRBJ1-1; size: -; D: TRBD1; DNA: TGTGCCAGCAGCTTAGGACCAGGGGGGGACACTGAAGCTTTCTTT; CDR3: CASSLGPGGDTEAFF
V: TRBV9; J: TRBJ1-1; size: -; D: TRBD1; DNA: TGTGCCAGCAGCGGGGGACAGGGAAACACTGAAGCTTTCTTT; CDR3: CASSGGQGNTEAFF
V: TRBV7-3; J: TRBJ2-2; size: -; D: -; DNA: TGTGCCAGCAGCTTCACTAGTACCCAAACCGGGGAGCTGTTTTTT; CDR3: CASSFTSTQTGELFF
V: TRBV6-5; J: TRBJ1-6; size: -; D: -; DNA: TGTGCCAGCAACGCGCAGGCGATGAATTCACCCCTCCACTTT; CDR3: CASNAQAMNSPLHF
V: TRBV28; J: TRBJ1-5; size: -; D: -; DNA: TGTGCCAGCTCCCCAGCATGGAGCGAGAATCAGCCCCAGCATTTT; CDR3: CASSPAWSENQPQHF
V: TRBV27; J: TRBJ2-7; size: once; D: -; DNA: TGTGCCAGCAGTTTAGCCCCTTCGAGCGGAGGGTTGTACGAGCAGTACTTC; CDR3: CASSLAPSSGGLYEQYF
V: TRBV6-5; J: TRBJ2-2; size: -; D: -; DNA: TGTGCCAGCAGTCGGTGGACCGGGGAGCTGTTTTTT; CDR3: CASSRWTGELFF
V: TRBV6-5; J: TRBJ2-7; size: -; D: -; DNA: TGTGCCAGCAGTCGGGACGGGGTCAGCTCCTACGAGCAGTACTTC; CDR3: CASSRDGVSSYEQYF
V: TRBV11-2; J: TRBJ1-2; size: -; D: -; DNA: TGTGCCAGCAGCCCCACGTATGGCTACACCTTC; CDR3: CASSPTYGYTF
V: TRBV6-5; J: TRBJ2-5; size: -; D: -; DNA: TGTGCCAGCAGCCTCCCCGGGGCCCAAGAGACCCAGTACTTC; CDR3: CASSLPGAQETQYF
V: TRBV29-1; J: TRBJ2-7; size: few; D: TRBD2; DNA: TGCAGCGTACGGACTAGGGCCCCCTACGAGCAGTACTTC; CDR3: CSVRTRAPYEQYF
V: TRBV10-1; J: TRBJ1-1; size: -; D: -; DNA: TGCGCCAGCAGCAAATCCCGGACGGGGAACACTGAAGCTTTCTTT; CDR3: CASSKSRTGNTEAFF
V: TRBV7-9; J: TRBJ1-1; size: -; D: -; DNA: TGTGCCAGCAGCTCATACAATGAAGCTTTCTTT; CDR3: CASSSYNEAFF
V: TRBV19; J: TRBJ1-1; size: -; D: -; DNA: TGTGCCAGTAGTATACTCCTCGGGAACACTGAAGCTTTCTTT; CDR3: CASSILLGNTEAFF
V: TRBV19; J: TRBJ1-1; size: -; D: -; DNA: TGTGCCAGTAGTATCACGGGAACTGAAGCTTTCTTT; CDR3: CASSITGTEAFF
V: TRBV4-1; J: TRBJ1-6; size: -; D: -; DNA: TGCGCCAGCAGCCAAGATAAAATCGCACCCCTCCACTTT; CDR3: CASSQDKIAPLHF
V: TRBV5-1; J: TRBJ2-3; size: -; D: TRBD2; DNA: TGCGCCAGCAGCTTGGTGCTTCGGGGGGGCCCAGATACGCAGTATTTT; CDR3: CASSLVLRGGPDTQYF
V: TRBV7-3; J: TRBJ2-1; size: few; D: -; DNA: TGTGCCAGCAGCTTAAGTCGGAGCAATGAGCAGTTCTTC; CDR3: CASSLSRSNEQFF
V: TRBV5-1; J: TRBJ1-4; size: -; D: -; DNA: TGCGCCAGCAGCTTGGGCGGAAAAGGGGAAAAACTGTTTTTT; CDR3: CASSLGGKGEKLFF